The T cell receptor beta chain under discussion was sequenced for a study of blood T cell repertoires in COVID-19. In the authors' methods: It was from reference gene primer amplification that nucleated cell counts were estimated. Sequencing was performed with immunoSEQ multiplex PCR; in TCRdb, only in-frame clones are kept and a portion is missing. The V and J calls and clone size were taken over from that table, and D and trimming were inferred from the DNA. The sample lists a few hundred thousand clones, more than 70% seen once, with over 7% in the top ten. The V end lost 1 base, the J end lost 5 bases, and 16 bases lay between the germline ends. Germline V CDR1 and CDR2: SGHRS, YFSETQ. The CDR3 is 16 amino acids.

The TCR comes from a woman in her thirties or forties with acute COVID-19. The chain couples TRBV5-1 to TRBJ2-1, with D maybe TRBD2 (6 bases). Sequencing used PBMCs or T cells enriched from blood (not recorded which). This CDR3 is CASSLMLATSNNEQFF. The CDR3 DNA is TGCGCCAGCAGCTTGATGCTAGCGACATCTAACAATGAGCAGTTCTTC. Using reference TRBV5-1 and TRBJ2-1 for the parts outside the CDR3, the full variable domain is KAGVTQTPRYLIKTRGQQVTLSCSPISGHRSVSWYQQTPGQGLQFLFEYFSETQRNKGNFPGRFSGRQFSNSRSEMNVSTLELGDSALYLCASSLMLATSNNEQFFGPGTRLTVL.